The clone carrying this T cell receptor (beta chain) has a handful of counts. This entry is derived from a study of blood T cell repertoires in COVID-19. Across the study: Both acute and convalescent COVID-19 samples were obtained from the United States, Italy and Spain. Nucleic acid was either cDNA or gDNA, and it came from T cells, B-cell-depleted T cells, or PBMCs.

This CDR3 comprises 14 residues. The trim removed 5 bases at V and 7 bases at J, leaving 7 bases unmatched. The germline V gene encodes CDR1 SGHVS and CDR2 FQNEAQ. In the original analysis: Reference gene primer amplification yielded estimated nucleated cell counts. Method: immunoSEQ multiplex PCR; TCRdb's copy keeps in-frame clones and lacks some. That table furnishes V, J and clone size, whereas the DNA furnished D and trimming. The sample consists of 200,000 to 250,000 clones, approximately 81% of them appearing once. The gene calls are TRBV7-8 and TRBJ2-1; 8 bases align to TRBD1. This receptor was obtained from a man in his forties or fifties who had recovered from COVID-19. Source material: peripheral blood. Here the CDR3 DNA reads TGTGCCAGCAGCCAGGGACAGGCCTTTAATGAGCAGTTCTTC. Translating it yields CASSQGQAFNEQFF.